Below are 8 T cell receptor beta chains sequenced from a single sample in a study of cytomegalovirus exposure and HLA in healthy donors. Primers for the PCR totalled 60 Vbeta and 13 Jbeta. TCRdb's copy holds only in-frame clones and misses some; the assay was immunoSEQ multiplex PCR. There are some 110,000 clones in the sample; about 15% occur only once, and approximately 0.8% lies in the top ten. Sequencing was done on a sample of PBMCs. These receptors came from a female donor in good health and CMV-seronegative.

This clone was detected only a few times. The genes are TRBV7-8 and TRBJ2-1; TRBD2 aligns across 15 bases. The germline CDR1 and CDR2 sequences are SGHVS and FQNEAQ. This CDR3 is built from 17 residues. V lost 6 bases and J lost 1; bases outside the gene matches: 4. Here the CDR3 reads CASSGLAGGPSYNEQFF. DNA of the CDR3: TGTGCCAGCAGTGGACTAGCGGGGGGGCCGTCCTACAATGAGCAGTTCTTC.

The CDR3 DNA is TGCGCCAGCAGCACCGACAGCTCTGGAAACACCATATATTTT. Translated: CASSTDSSGNTIYF. The chain employs TRBV5-1 and TRBJ1-3; D may be TRBD1 (5 bases). The germline V gene has CDR1 SGHRS and CDR2 YFSETQ. This CDR3 has 14 residues. Trimming took 4 bases from V and 0 from J, leaving 8 bases between them. The variable domain in full, with the rest retrieved from reference TRBV5-1 and TRBJ1-3, is KAGVTQTPRYLIKTRGQQVTLSCSPISGHRSVSWYQQTPGQGLQFLFEYFSETQRNKGNFPGRFSGRQFSNSRSEMNVSTLELGDSALYLCASSTDSSGNTIYFGEGSWLTVV.

This chain joins TRBV9 and TRBJ2-5; tentatively, D is TRBD2 (6 bases). The CDR3 is 16 residues long. The germline gives CDR1 SGDLS, CDR2 YYNGEE. The V end lost 0 bases, the J end lost 4 bases, and 16 bases lay between the germline ends. CDR3 in amino acids: CASSVGHGGSGETQYF. CDR3 DNA: TGTGCCAGCAGCGTAGGACACGGGGGATCGGGAGAGACCCAGTACTTC.

This chain links TRBV7-2 with TRBJ2-2, with 8 bases matching TRBD2. The CDR3 extends over 16 amino acids. V lost 0 bases, J lost 8 bases, and 8 bases stayed unmatched. Looked up from germline, CDR1 is SGHTA and CDR2 is FQGNSA. CDR3 nucleotides: TGTGCCAGCAGCTTAGCGGGGCCAGCGGGAGTGGGGGAGCTGTTTTTT. Its translation: CASSLAGPAGVGELFF.

The rearrangement uses TRBV6-1 and TRBJ1-6, with D perhaps matching TRBD1 (6 bases). The germline gives CDR1 MNHNS, CDR2 SASEGT. Between the trimmed V and J ends, which lost 4 bases and 8 bases, there was a span of 12 bases. CDR3 length: 14 residues. DNA for the CDR3: TGTGCCAGCAGTGTTGGGGGCAGGGATTCACCCCTCCACTTT. Translation gives CASSVGGRDSPLHF.

The chain carries TRBV5-4 and TRBJ2-1; 11 bases agree with TRBD2. The CDR3 sequence is 16 residues long. CDR1 is SGHNT and CDR2 is YYREEE in the germline V gene (reference sequence). The V segment lost 5 bases and the J segment 3 bases; nucleotides outside the gene matches: 7. The CDR3 DNA follows: TGTGCCAGCAGTCGCCTTAGCGGGGGGGTCTACAATGAGCAGTTCTTC. Translation gives CASSRLSGGVYNEQFF.

This clone was counted only a few times. The chain uses TRBV7-6 and TRBJ1-2, with 7 bases matching TRBD1. In germline, CDR1 is SGHVS, CDR2 FNYEAQ. V lost 5 bases, J lost 8 bases, and 8 bases stayed unmatched. The CDR3 is 13 residues long. CDR3 loop: CASSPNRGWGYTF. DNA for the CDR3: TGTGCCAGCAGCCCAAACAGGGGATGGGGCTACACCTTC.

This clone has only a few counts. The V gene is TRBV7-9, the J gene TRBJ2-5, with 7 bases that match TRBD2. This CDR3 region has 14 residues. V trimming: 7 bases; J trimming: 1 base; junction bases outside the gene matches: 6. CDR1 and CDR2 from the germline V gene are SEHNR and FQNEAQ (reference sequence). CDR3 nucleotides: TGTGCCAGCATCAATTCGGGGGGCCAAGAGACCCAGTACTTC. This gives the protein CASINSGGQETQYF.